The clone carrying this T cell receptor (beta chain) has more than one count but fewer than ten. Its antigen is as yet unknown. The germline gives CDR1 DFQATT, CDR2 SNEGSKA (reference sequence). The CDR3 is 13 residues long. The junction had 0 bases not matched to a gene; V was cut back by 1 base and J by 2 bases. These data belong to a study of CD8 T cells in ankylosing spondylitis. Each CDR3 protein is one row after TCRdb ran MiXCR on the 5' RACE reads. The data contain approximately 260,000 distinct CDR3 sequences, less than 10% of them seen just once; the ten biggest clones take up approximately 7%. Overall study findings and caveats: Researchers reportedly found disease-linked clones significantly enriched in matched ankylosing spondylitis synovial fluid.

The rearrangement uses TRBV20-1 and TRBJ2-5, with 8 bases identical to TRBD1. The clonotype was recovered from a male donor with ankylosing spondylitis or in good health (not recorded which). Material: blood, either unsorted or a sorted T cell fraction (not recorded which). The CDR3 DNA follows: TGCAGTGCTAGAGGGGACAGGCAAGAGACCCAGTACTTC. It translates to CSARGDRQETQYF.